This entry lists 17 T cell receptor beta chains sequenced from one sample in a study of regulatory and conventional T cells in RAG deficiency (dated by TCRdb to about 2017). The library was prepared using the immunoSEQ multiplex PCR assay. Entries here come from immuneACCESS through TCRdb and include only in-frame sequences with V and J called. Some clones fail to appear in such tables; in the studies checked, an unresolved V gene covers under half of the shortfall, and the cause of the remainder is unknown. Counted in this sample were under 30,000 clones; 75% to 95% of them appeared once. The ten biggest clones cover around 0.82% of the sample. Before genomic DNA was extracted, regulatory T cells were isolated from blood as CD4+CD25-high CD127-low cells. This sample was shared with a second study, whose subject was regulatory T cells. The second publication reports: The multiplex PCR used 52 forward TRBV primers and 13 reverse TRBJ primers, with assay-based and computational corrections for amplification bias.

Sequencing used Tregs sorted from blood. The receptors derive from a human donor in good health.

This clone has a single count. The chain links TRBV11-2 to TRBJ2-3; the match to TRBD1 covers 7 bases. The junction had 6 bases not matched to a gene; V was cut back by 2 bases and J by 4 bases. Germline lookup yields CDR1 SGHAT and CDR2 FQNNGV. CDR3 length equals 15 residues. The CDR3 here is CASSLRSGGADTQYF. DNA for the CDR3: TGTGCCAGCAGCTTACGTTCAGGGGGAGCAGATACGCAGTATTTT. The entire variable domain, with the rest obtained from reference TRBV11-2 and TRBJ2-3, is as follows: EAGVAQSPRYKIIEKRQSVAFWCNPISGHATLYWYQQILGQGPKLLIQFQNNGVVDDSQLPKDRFSAERLKGVDSTLKIQPAKLEDSAVYLCASSLRSGGADTQYFGPGTRLTVL.

V is TRBV10-2 and J is TRBJ2-1; D possibly matches TRBD1 or TRBD2 (6 bases each). V lost 6 bases and J lost 3, with 30 bases in between. Germline V gene sequence: CDR1 WSHSY, CDR2 SAAADI. The CDR3 spans 20 residues. CDR3 amino acids: CASRPMNTPGQREVYNEQFF. The CDR3 coding sequence is TGCGCCAGCAGACCGATGAATACTCCGGGACAAAGGGAGGTCTACAATGAGCAGTTCTTC.

The V and J genes are TRBV28 and TRBJ2-4, with D possibly matching TRBD2 (7 bases). The CDR3 is made up of 16 amino acids. Germline loops: CDR1 MDHEN, CDR2 SYDVKM. V was clipped by 1 base and J by 0 bases, with 10 bases between them. This CDR3 is CASSLYREGAKNIQYF. DNA for the CDR3: TGTGCCAGCAGTTTATACAGGGAGGGAGCCAAAAACATTCAGTACTTC.

A single count supports this clone. The chain carries TRBV9 and TRBJ2-1; 7 bases map to TRBD1. The V gene end was trimmed by 4 bases and the J gene end by 3 bases; junction bases not matched to a gene: 7. This CDR3 has 15 residues. Germline V gives CDR1 SGDLS, CDR2 YYNGEE. CDR3 in amino acids: CASSPAPGGYNEQFF. The CDR3 nucleotides read TGTGCCAGCAGCCCAGCGCCAGGGGGCTACAATGAGCAGTTCTTC.

This chain connects TRBV6-5 to TRBJ2-7; 8 bases are a match to TRBD2. There are 11 residues in the CDR3. The germline gives CDR1 MNHEY, CDR2 SVGAGI. Trimming cost V 4 bases and J 9 bases; bases outside gene matches: 2. DNA of the CDR3: TGTGCCAGCAGTTCCGCGGGGGGGCAGTACTTC. It translates to CASSSAGGQYF.

This clone turned up a few times. This sequence joins TRBV5-4 and TRBJ1-2, with D tentatively TRBD1 (5 bases). Germline-derived CDR1 and CDR2 are SGHNT and YYREEE (reference sequence). This CDR3 spans 14 amino acids. The V end lost 6 bases, the J end lost 4 bases, and 16 bases lay between the germline ends. Here the CDR3 reads CASTLGAGSYGYTF. The CDR3 coding sequence is TGTGCCAGCACCCTAGGGGCAGGGAGCTATGGCTACACCTTC.

The rearrangement links TRBV9 to TRBJ2-6; maybe TRBD1 (5 bases). This CDR3 region has 15 residues. Trimming cost V 6 bases and J 4 bases, with 14 bases left between them. The germline V gene has CDR1 SGDLS and CDR2 YYNGEE. The CDR3 reads CASTYGAAGANVLTF. Written as DNA, the CDR3 is TGTGCCAGCACGTATGGGGCGGCGGGGGCCAACGTCCTGACTTTC.

This rearrangement joins TRBV11-2 to TRBJ2-3; 11 bases align to TRBD2. V was pared by 6 bases and J by 2 bases, with 4 bases of the junction left unmatched. The CDR3 loop spans 15 amino acids. Germline V gene data show CDR1 as SGHAT and CDR2 as FQNNGV. CDR3 sequence: CASSLGLAVTDTQYF. In nucleotides, the CDR3 is TGTGCCAGCAGTCTGGGACTAGCGGTCACAGATACGCAGTATTTT. Combining the CDR3 with reference TRBV11-2 and TRBJ2-3 gives the whole variable domain EAGVAQSPRYKIIEKRQSVAFWCNPISGHATLYWYQQILGQGPKLLIQFQNNGVVDDSQLPKDRFSAERLKGVDSTLKIQPAKLEDSAVYLCASSLGLAVTDTQYFGPGTRLTVL.

This chain joins TRBV5-1 and TRBJ2-7; maybe TRBD2 (6 bases). Trimming took 4 bases from V and 4 from J, leaving 12 bases between them. This CDR3 is 13 amino acids long. Germline-derived CDR1 and CDR2 are SGHRS and YFSETQ. In DNA form, the CDR3 reads TGCGCCAGCAGCCGGGGTCGGGAGTACGAGCAGTACTTC. This encodes CASSRGREYEQYF.

V and J are TRBV18 and TRBJ1-1; tentatively, D is TRBD1 (5 bases). V lost 0 bases to trimming and J lost 3 bases, with 11 bases between them. Looked up from germline, CDR1 is KGHSH and CDR2 is LQKENI. The CDR3 totals 15 residues. CDR3 sequence (DNA): TGTGCCAGCTCACCACCGGGAGTGGGGGACACTGAAGCTTTCTTT. Protein: CASSPPGVGDTEAFF. The complete variable domain, with remaining parts taken from reference TRBV18 and TRBJ1-1, reads NAGVMQNPRHLVRRRGQEARLRCSPMKGHSHVYWYRQLPEEGLKFMVYLQKENIIDESGMPKERFSAEFPKEGPSILRIQQVVRGDSAAYFCASSPPGVGDTEAFFGQGTRLTVV.

The chain employs TRBV7-3 and TRBJ2-5, with D possibly being TRBD2 (6 bases). Germline assignment: CDR1 SGHTA and CDR2 FQGTGA. The CDR3 consists of 13 residues. The V and J ends lost 1 base and 3 bases respectively, with 6 bases between them. The CDR3 reads CASSLKREETQYF. The CDR3 nucleotides read TGTGCCAGCAGCTTAAAGCGGGAAGAGACCCAGTACTTC.

This rearrangement joins TRBV2 to TRBJ2-7, with TRBD1 as a possible D gene (5 bases). The germline V gene has CDR1 SNHLY and CDR2 FYNNEI. This CDR3 is built from 13 residues. Trimming shortened V by 4 bases and J by 5 bases, and 12 bases separated the two germline ends. CDR3 loop: CASSVETDDEQYF. CDR3 DNA sequence: TGTGCCAGCAGTGTCGAGACAGACGACGAGCAGTACTTC.

V and J are TRBV25-1 and TRBJ2-1, with 8 bases aligning to TRBD2. V lost 5 bases and J lost 4; bases outside the gene matches: 4. CDR3 length: 14 amino acids. Germline CDR1 and CDR2: MGHDK and SYGVNS. In DNA, the CDR3 is TGTGCCAGCAGTTTGCGGGGGGAATACAATGAGCAGTTCTTC. Protein: CASSLRGEYNEQFF.

The V gene is TRBV6-1, the J gene TRBJ1-5; D remains unclear. The CDR3 sequence is 9 residues long. The germline CDR1 and CDR2 sequences are MNHNS and SASEGT. Trimming left V 8 bases short and J 6 bases short, with 2 bases between. The CDR3 sequence is CASGQPQHF. Here the CDR3 DNA reads TGTGCCAGCGGTCAGCCCCAGCATTTT.

V usage is TRBV7-6 and J usage is TRBJ1-2; D gene ambiguous. V was trimmed by 5 bases and J by 6 bases, leaving 16 bases between them. This CDR3 spans 14 amino acids. Germline V gives CDR1 SGHVS, CDR2 FNYEAQ. The CDR3 DNA is TGTGCCAGCAGCCTCCGGGCCGGCGCCGATGGCTACACCTTC. It translates to CASSLRAGADGYTF.

The chain links TRBV4-1 to TRBJ2-5, with a weak D call TRBD2 (5 bases). V lost 4 bases and J 5 bases, leaving 17 bases between the germline ends. The CDR3 runs 15 residues. The germline gives CDR1 MGHRA, CDR2 YSYEKL. This CDR3 reads CASSRGSPLGETQYF. The CDR3, as DNA: TGCGCCAGCAGCCGCGGGTCCCCCCTGGGGGAGACCCAGTACTTC.

The rearrangement joins TRBV7-2 to TRBJ2-7; 7 bases are a match to TRBD1. Per the germline V gene, CDR1 is SGHTA and CDR2 is FQGNSA. Unmatched junction bases numbered 11, after V lost 5 bases and J lost 1 base. This CDR3 contains 16 residues. The CDR3 region is CASSIPDRYISYEQYF. CDR3 in DNA: TGTGCCAGCAGCATTCCGGACAGGTATATATCCTACGAGCAGTACTTC.